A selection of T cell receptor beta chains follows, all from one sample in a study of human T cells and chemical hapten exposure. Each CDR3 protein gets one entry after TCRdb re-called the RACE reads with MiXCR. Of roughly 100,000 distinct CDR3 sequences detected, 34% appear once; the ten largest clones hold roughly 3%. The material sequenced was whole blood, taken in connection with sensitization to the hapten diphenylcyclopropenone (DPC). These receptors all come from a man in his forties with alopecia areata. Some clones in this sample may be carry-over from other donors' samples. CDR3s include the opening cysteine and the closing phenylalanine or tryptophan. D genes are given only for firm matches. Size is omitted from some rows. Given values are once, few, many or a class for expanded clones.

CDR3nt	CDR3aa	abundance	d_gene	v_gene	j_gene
TGTGCCAGCAGCGCGGGGCACAATGAGCAGTTCTTC	CASSAGHNEQFF	-	-	TRBV9	TRBJ2-1
TGTGCCAGCAGCTACGGGACAGGGAAGATTCAGCCCCAGCATTTT	CASSYGTGKIQPQHF	few	TRBD1	TRBV28	TRBJ1-5
TGTGCCAGCAGCGCCACCTTTCGCACAGATACGCAGTATTTT	CASSATFRTDTQYF	few	-	TRBV6-2/TRBV6-3	TRBJ2-3
TGTGCCAGCAGCACGGGACTAGCGGGAGTGGGGGTCACAGATACGCAGTATTTT	CASSTGLAGVGVTDTQYF	few	TRBD2	TRBV5-4	TRBJ2-3
TGTGCCATCAGTGAGTCGGCCCCCAGGTTGGATACGCAGTATTTT	CAISESAPRLDTQYF	-	-	TRBV10-3	TRBJ2-3
TGCAGCGTTGTTAGGTTGGAGACCCAGTACTTC	CSVVRLETQYF	many	-	TRBV29-1	TRBJ2-5
TGTGCCAGCAGTTACTCCGATTCACCCCTCCACTTT	CASSYSDSPLHF	-	-	TRBV6-5	TRBJ1-6
TGTGCCAGCAGCCCGATGGTCCGAGAGAATGAGCAGTTCTTC	CASSPMVRENEQFF	few	-	TRBV7-9	TRBJ2-1
TGTGCCAGCAGCTTAGAATTTGGCAGGGTTTACACTGAAGCTTTCTTT	CASSLEFGRVYTEAFF	-	-	TRBV11-1	TRBJ1-1
TGCAGCGTTGAAGATGTCACAGGACCAAACTATGGCTACACCTTC	CSVEDVTGPNYGYTF	many	-	TRBV29-1	TRBJ1-2
TGTGCCAGCAGCTCGACAGGGGGATCAGATACGCAGTATTTT	CASSSTGGSDTQYF	-	TRBD1	TRBV7-9	TRBJ2-3
TGTGCCAGCTCACCAATGAGCGGGCTAGCCAAAAACATTCAGTACTTC	CASSPMSGLAKNIQYF	once	-	TRBV18	TRBJ2-4
TGCAGCGTTGAGGTGGAGACCCAGTACTTC	CSVEVETQYF	-	-	TRBV29-1	TRBJ2-5
TGTGCCAGCAGTTCTCCAGGGAGGAACTATGGCTACACCTTC	CASSSPGRNYGYTF	-	-	TRBV27	TRBJ1-2
TGTGCCAGCAGTGACTCGTGGTCCCCGGCTAGCACAGATACGCAGTATTTT	CASSDSWSPASTDTQYF	few	-	TRBV6-4	TRBJ2-3
TGTGCCAGCAGCAAAGGAACAGACGCCTATGGCTACACCTTC	CASSKGTDAYGYTF	-	-	TRBV21-1	TRBJ1-2
TGTGCCAGCAGTTACTCGATCGCGGGGGTTAGTGGCTACACCTTC	CASSYSIAGVSGYTF	-	-	TRBV6-5	TRBJ1-2
TGTGCCAGCAGCTTAAAGTCGGGACAAAGCACAGATACGCAGTATTTT	CASSLKSGQSTDTQYF	few	-	TRBV7-8	TRBJ2-3
TGTGCCAGCAAACCGGGACAGGGGAGTCCTGGGGCCAACGTCCTGACTTTC	CASKPGQGSPGANVLTF	-	TRBD1	TRBV6-2/TRBV6-3	TRBJ2-6
TGTGCCACCAGTGATTTTTCGGACACCGGGGAGCTGTTTTTT	CATSDFSDTGELFF	-	-	TRBV24-1	TRBJ2-2
TGTGCCACCAGTGGCGGGGGAGGCTACACCTTC	CATSGGGGYTF	-	-	TRBV24-1	TRBJ1-2
TGTGCCAGCAGGAAGACAGGGGGTTATCAGCCCCAGCATTTT	CASRKTGGYQPQHF	once	TRBD1	TRBV12-3/TRBV12-4	TRBJ1-5
TGCGCCAGCAGCCAAGCCGGCGGGGGGGAGTACAATGAGCAGTTCTTC	CASSQAGGGEYNEQFF	few	TRBD2	TRBV4-3	TRBJ2-1
TGTGCCAGCAGTTTGTGGGGAGGGGGCTACACCTTC	CASSLWGGGYTF	-	-	TRBV12-3/TRBV12-4	TRBJ1-2
TGTGCCAGCACCCCCGGGTTAGAGCAGTACTTC	CASTPGLEQYF	few	-	TRBV28	TRBJ2-7
TGCGCCAGCAGTTTGATCCGGCGCAATGAGCAGTTCTTC	CASSLIRRNEQFF	-	-	TRBV5-1	TRBJ2-1
TGTGCCACTAGACAGGGAGGTGGAAACACCATATATTTT	CATRQGGGNTIYF	few	TRBD1	TRBV28	TRBJ1-3
TGTGCCAGCAGCTCCGGGAACCAAGAGACCCAGTACTTC	CASSSGNQETQYF	-	-	TRBV7-9	TRBJ2-5
TGTGCCAGCAGTTACGGTTTCGCCAGGGGGGCTGGGGCCAACGTCCTGACTTTC	CASSYGFARGAGANVLTF	few	-	TRBV6-5	TRBJ2-6